The sequence of this T cell receptor beta chain was determined in a study of follicular helper T cells after annual influenza vaccination. The time point was: 2013-2014 season, 7 days after vaccination. Donors were community-dwelling with no influenza vaccine in the prior 6 months. Donors with HIV/AIDS, active malignancy, immunomodulators or active illness were excluded. This clone was seen just once. What it binds is not known. Here immunoSEQ multiplex PCR was the method, and the copy in TCRdb shows in-frame clones only, minus some. The sample lists some 8,300 clones, 83% occurring once. The CDR3 is made up of 17 amino acids. In germline, CDR1 is SGDLS, CDR2 YYNGEE. With V trimmed by 0 bases and J by 2 bases, 7 bases remained unmatched. Findings of the study overall: ICOS+CD38+ cTfh clonality tracked population frequency, and its change tracked circulating plasmablast change.

The TCR comes from an adult who received the influenza vaccine. The chain joins TRBV9 to TRBJ2-1; 8 nucleotides agree with TRBD2. Source: CXCR5+ CD38- circulating T follicular helper cells from blood, taken 7 days after influenza vaccination. Subset reported: circulating Tfh, non-naive CD4+CXCR5+PD-1+ (ICOS+CD38+ or ICOS-CD38-). The CDR3 here is CASSVAPSGPPYNEQFF. The CDR3, as DNA: TGTGCCAGCAGCGTAGCTCCTAGCGGGCCCCCCTACAATGAGCAGTTCTTC.